This entry describes one TCR beta chain. Other DNA sequences within the sample encode an identical CDR3. These data originate in a study of shared clonotypes between healthy human individuals. Selected positively for CCR7 and CD45RO-negative, naive CD8 cells excluded terminally differentiated effector memory CD45RA+ cells. Measured with immunoSEQ multiplex PCR; TCRdb has only the in-frame clones, and not every one. The repertoire consists of approximately 1.9 million clones, with roughly 93% occurring once and the leading ten covering under 2%. This clonotype was obtained from a man aged 18 to 35 in good health. Some clones in this sample may be carry-over from other donors' samples. The sequenced sample was naive CD8+ T cells from PBMCs.

CDR3 bases: TGTGCCAGCAGTTTATGGGGTGGGACTGAAGCTTTCTTT. It specifies CASSLWGGTEAFF. The rearrangement uses TRBV28 and TRBJ1-1; D is undetermined. The CDR3 runs 13 residues. Germline lookup yields CDR1 MDHEN and CDR2 SYDVKM. V lost 0 bases and J lost 5, with 7 bases in between.